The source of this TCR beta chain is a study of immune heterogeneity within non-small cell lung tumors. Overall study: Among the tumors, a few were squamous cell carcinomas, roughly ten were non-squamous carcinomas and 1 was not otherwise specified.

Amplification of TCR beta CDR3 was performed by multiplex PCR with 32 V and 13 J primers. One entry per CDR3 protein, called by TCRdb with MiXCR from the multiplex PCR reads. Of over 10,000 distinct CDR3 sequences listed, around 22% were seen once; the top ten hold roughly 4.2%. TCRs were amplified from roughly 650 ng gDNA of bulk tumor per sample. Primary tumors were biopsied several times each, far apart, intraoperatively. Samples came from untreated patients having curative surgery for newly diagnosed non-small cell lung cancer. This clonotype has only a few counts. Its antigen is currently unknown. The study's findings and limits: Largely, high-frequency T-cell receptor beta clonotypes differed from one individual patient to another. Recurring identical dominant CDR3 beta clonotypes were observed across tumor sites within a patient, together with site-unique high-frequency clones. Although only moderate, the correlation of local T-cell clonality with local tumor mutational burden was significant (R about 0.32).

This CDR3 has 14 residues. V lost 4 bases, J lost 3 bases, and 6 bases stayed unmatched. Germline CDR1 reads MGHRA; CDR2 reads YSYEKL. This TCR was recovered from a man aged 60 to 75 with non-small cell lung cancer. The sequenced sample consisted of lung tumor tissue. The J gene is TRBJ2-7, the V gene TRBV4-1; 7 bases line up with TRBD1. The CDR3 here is CASSRSRDSYEQYF. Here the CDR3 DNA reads TGCGCCAGCAGCCGTTCCCGGGACAGCTACGAGCAGTACTTC.